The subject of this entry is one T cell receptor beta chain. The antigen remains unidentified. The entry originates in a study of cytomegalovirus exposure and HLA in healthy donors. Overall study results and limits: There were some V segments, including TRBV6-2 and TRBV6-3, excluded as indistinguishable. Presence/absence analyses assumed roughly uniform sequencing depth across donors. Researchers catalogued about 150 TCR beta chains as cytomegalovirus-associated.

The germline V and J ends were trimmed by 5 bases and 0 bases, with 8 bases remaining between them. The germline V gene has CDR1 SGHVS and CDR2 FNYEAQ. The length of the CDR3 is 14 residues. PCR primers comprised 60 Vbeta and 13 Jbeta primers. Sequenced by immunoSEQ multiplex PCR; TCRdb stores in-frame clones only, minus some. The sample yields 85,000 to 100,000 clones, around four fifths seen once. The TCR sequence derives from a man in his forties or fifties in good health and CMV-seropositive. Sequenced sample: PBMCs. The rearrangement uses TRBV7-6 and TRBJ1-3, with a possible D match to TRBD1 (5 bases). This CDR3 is CASSQTVSGNTIYF. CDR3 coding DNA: TGTGCCAGCAGCCAGACAGTCTCTGGAAACACCATATATTTT. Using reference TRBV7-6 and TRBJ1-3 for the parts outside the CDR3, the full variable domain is GAGVSQSPRYKVTKRGQDVALRCDPISGHVSLYWYRQALGQGPEFLTYFNYEAQQDKSGLPNDRFSAERPEGSISTLTIQRTEQRDSAMYRCASSQTVSGNTIYFGEGSWLTVV.